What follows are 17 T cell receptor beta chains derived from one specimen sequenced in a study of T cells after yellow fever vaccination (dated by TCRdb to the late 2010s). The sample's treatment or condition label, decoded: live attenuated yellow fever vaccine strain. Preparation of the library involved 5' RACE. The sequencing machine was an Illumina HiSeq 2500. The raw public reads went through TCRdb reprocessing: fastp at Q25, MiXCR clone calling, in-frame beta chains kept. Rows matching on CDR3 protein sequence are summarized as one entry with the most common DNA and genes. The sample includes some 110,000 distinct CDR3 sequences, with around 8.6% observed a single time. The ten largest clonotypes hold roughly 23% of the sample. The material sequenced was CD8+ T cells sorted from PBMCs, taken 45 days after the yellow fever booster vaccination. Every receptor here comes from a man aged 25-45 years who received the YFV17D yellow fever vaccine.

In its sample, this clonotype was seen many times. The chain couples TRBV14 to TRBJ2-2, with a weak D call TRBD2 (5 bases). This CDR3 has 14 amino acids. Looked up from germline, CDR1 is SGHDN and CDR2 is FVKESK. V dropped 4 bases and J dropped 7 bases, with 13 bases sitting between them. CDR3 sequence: CASSPPSAGGELFF. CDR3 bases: TGTGCCAGCAGCCCGCCGAGCGCGGGCGGGGAGCTGTTTTTT.

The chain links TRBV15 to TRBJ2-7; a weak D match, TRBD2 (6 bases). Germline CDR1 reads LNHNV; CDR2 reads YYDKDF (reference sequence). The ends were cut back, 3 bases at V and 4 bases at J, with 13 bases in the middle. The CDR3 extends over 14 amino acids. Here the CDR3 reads CATSSGGRTYEQYF. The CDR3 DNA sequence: TGTGCCACCAGCAGCGGGGGACGGACGTACGAGCAGTACTTC.

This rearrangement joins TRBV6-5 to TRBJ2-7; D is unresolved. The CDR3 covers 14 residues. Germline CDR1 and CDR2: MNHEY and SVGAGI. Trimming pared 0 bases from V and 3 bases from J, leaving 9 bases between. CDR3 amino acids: CASSYSMVGYEQYF. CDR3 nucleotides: TGTGCCAGCAGTTACTCGATGGTTGGCTACGAGCAGTACTTC.

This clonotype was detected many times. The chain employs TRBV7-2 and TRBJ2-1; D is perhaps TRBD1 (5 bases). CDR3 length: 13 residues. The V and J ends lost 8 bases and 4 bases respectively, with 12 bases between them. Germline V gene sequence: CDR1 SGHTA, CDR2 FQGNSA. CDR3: CASQDDSYNEQFF. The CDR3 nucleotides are TGTGCCAGCCAAGACGACAGTTACAATGAGCAGTTCTTC.

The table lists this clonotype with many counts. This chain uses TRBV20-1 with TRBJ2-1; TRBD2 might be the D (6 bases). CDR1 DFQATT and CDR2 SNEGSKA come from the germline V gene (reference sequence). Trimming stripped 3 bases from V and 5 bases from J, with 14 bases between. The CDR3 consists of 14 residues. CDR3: CSASGLAYNNEQFF. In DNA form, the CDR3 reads TGCAGTGCTAGTGGTCTAGCGTATAACAATGAGCAGTTCTTC.

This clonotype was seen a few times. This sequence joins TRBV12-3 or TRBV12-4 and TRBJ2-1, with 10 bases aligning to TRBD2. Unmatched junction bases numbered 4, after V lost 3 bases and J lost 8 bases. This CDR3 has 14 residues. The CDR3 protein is CASSFSGRRDEQFF. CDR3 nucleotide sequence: TGTGCCAGCAGTTTTAGCGGGAGGCGGGATGAGCAGTTCTTC.

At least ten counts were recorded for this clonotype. CDR3 loop: CASSLASGGAKNIQYF. CDR3 bases: TGTGCCAGCAGCTTAGCTTCAGGGGGAGCCAAAAACATTCAGTACTTC. This chain connects TRBV7-8 to TRBJ2-4; 7 nucleotides align to TRBD1. Germline CDR1 reads SGHVS; CDR2 reads FQNEAQ. V shed 0 bases and J 0 bases; nucleotides not matched to a gene: 2. The CDR3 extends over 16 amino acids.

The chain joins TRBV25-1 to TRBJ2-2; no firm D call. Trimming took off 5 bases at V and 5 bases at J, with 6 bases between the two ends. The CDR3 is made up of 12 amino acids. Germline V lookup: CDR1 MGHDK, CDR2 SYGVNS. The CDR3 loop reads CASSFPTGELFF. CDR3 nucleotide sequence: TGTGCCAGCAGTTTCCCAACCGGGGAGCTGTTTTTT.

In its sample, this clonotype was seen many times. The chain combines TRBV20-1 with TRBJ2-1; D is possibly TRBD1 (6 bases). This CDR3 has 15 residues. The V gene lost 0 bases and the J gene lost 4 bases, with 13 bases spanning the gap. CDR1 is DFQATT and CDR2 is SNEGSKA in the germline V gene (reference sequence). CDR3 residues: CSARDWSGAYNEQFF. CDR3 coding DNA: TGCAGTGCTAGAGATTGGTCAGGGGCGTACAATGAGCAGTTCTTC.

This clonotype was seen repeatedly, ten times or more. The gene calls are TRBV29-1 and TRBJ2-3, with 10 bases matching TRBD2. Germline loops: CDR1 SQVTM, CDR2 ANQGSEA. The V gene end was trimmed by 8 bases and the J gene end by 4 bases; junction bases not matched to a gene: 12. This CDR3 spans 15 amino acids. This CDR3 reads CSYPQREGGPDTQYF. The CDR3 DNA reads TGCAGCTACCCCCAGCGGGAGGGGGGGCCAGATACGCAGTATTTT.

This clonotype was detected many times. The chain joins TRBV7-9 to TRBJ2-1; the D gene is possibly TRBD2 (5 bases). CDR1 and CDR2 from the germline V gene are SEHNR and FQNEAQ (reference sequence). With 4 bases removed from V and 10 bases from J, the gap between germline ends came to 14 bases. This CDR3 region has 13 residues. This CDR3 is CASSSGLLKEQFF. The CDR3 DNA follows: TGTGCCAGCAGCTCCGGACTCCTTAAGGAGCAGTTCTTC.

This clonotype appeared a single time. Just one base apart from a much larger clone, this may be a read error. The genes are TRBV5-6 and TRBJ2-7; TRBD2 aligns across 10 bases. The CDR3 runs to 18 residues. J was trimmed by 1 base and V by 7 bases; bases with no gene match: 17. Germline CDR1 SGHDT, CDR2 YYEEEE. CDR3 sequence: CASGSSLAGVEISYEQYF. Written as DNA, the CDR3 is TGTGCCAGCGGCTCCTCTCTAGCGGGAGTGGAGATATCCTACGAGCAGTACTTC.

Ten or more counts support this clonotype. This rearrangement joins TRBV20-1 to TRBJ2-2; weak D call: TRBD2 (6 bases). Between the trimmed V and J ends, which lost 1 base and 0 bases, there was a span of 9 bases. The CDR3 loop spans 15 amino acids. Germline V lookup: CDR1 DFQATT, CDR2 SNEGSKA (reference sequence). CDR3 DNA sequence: TGCAGTGCTAGAGGACTAGACGCGAACACCGGGGAGCTGTTTTTT. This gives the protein CSARGLDANTGELFF.

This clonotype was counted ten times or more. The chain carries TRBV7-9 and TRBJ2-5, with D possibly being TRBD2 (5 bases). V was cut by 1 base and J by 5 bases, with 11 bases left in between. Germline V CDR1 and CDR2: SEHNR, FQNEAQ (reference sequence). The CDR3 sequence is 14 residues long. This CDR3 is CASSLESGKETQYF. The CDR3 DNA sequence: TGTGCCAGCAGCTTAGAATCGGGGAAGGAGACCCAGTACTTC.

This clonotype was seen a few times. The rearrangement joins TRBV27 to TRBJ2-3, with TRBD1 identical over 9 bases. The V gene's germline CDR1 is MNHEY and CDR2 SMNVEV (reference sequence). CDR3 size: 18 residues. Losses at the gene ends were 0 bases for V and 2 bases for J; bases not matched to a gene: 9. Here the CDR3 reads CASSLSNRQGVPTDTQYF. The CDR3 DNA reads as TGTGCCAGCAGTTTATCGAATAGACAGGGGGTACCCACAGATACGCAGTATTTT.

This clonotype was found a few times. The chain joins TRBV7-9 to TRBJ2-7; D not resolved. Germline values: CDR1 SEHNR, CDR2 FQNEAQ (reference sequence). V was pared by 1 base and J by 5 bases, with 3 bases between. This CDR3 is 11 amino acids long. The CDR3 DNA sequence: TGTGCCAGCAGCTTAGAGGACGAGCAGTACTTC. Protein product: CASSLEDEQYF.

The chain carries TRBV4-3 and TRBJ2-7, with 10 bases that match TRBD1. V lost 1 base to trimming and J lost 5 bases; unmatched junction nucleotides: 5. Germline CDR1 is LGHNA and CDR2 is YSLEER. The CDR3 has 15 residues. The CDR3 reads CASSQGTGGLNEQYF. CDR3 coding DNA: TGCGCCAGCAGCCAAGGGACAGGGGGGTTAAACGAGCAGTACTTC.